A single sample gave rise to the 19 T cell receptor beta chains below, sequenced in a study of blood T cell repertoires in COVID-19. Sequencing was performed with immunoSEQ multiplex PCR; in TCRdb, only in-frame clones are kept and a portion is missing. This table has around 150,000 clones, around 92% appearing once. Source material: peripheral blood. Receptors were obtained from a man in his thirties or forties with COVID-19, enrolled during active disease.

This chain connects TRBV19 to TRBJ2-3; possible D gene TRBD1, 6 bases. The CDR3 totals 15 residues. V was pared by 7 bases and J by 0 bases, with 14 bases between. CDR1 is LNHDA and CDR2 is SQIVND in the germline V gene (reference sequence). DNA of the CDR3: TGTGCCAGTATAGACAGGCGCCGAAGCACAGATACGCAGTATTTT. This translates into CASIDRRRSTDTQYF.

Details on this clone: The junction departs from the called germline gene at one end, perhaps through a read error. The J gene is TRBJ1-2, the V gene TRBV30; a weak D match, TRBD1 (5 bases). The germline V gene has CDR1 GTSNPN and CDR2 SVGIG (reference sequence). The CDR3 totals 11 residues. The CDR3 sequence is CAGRQISGYTF. As DNA, the CDR3 is TGTGCCGGGAGACAGATCTCGGGCTACACCTTC.

The chain uses TRBV7-2 and TRBJ2-7; D is possibly TRBD2 (6 bases). Trimming cost V 0 bases and J 2 bases, with 20 bases left between them. CDR3 length: 18 amino acids. Germline V lookup: CDR1 SGHTA, CDR2 FQGNSA. The CDR3 DNA is TGTGCCAGCAGCTTAGCGCTGAGCGGGCCCACCAACCCCTACGAGCAGTACTTC. Translating gives CASSLALSGPTNPYEQYF.

The V gene is TRBV11-2, the J gene TRBJ2-2; 8 nucleotides match TRBD1. Per the germline V gene, CDR1 is SGHAT and CDR2 is FQNNGV. The length of the CDR3 is 15 residues. The V and J ends lost 5 bases and 5 bases, in that order; junction bases with no gene match: 7. Written as DNA, the CDR3 is TGTGCCAGCAGCCCTCGGACAGGGTATACCGGGGAGCTGTTTTTT. It yields the protein CASSPRTGYTGELFF.

The sample holds one count of this clone. The chain couples TRBV18 to TRBJ2-2, with D maybe TRBD1 (6 bases). The germline CDR1 and CDR2 sequences are KGHSH and LQKENI. The CDR3 covers 16 residues. V was shortened by 3 bases and J by 1 base, with 12 bases between the two germline ends. The CDR3 region is CASSPFEGGNTGELFF. DNA for the CDR3: TGTGCCAGCTCACCTTTCGAAGGGGGGAACACCGGGGAGCTGTTTTTT.

CDR3 protein: CASSQGTNEKLFF. Here the CDR3 DNA reads TGCGCCAGCAGTCAGGGGACTAATGAAAAACTGTTTTTT. The chain has TRBV5-1 and TRBJ1-4; the D gene is possibly TRBD1 (6 bases). The CDR3 has 13 residues. V lost 5 bases and J lost 2, with 7 bases in between. CDR1 SGHRS and CDR2 YFSETQ come from the germline V gene.

The gene calls are TRBV7-2 and TRBJ1-3; 7 bases fit TRBD1. Per germline, CDR1 SGHTA and CDR2 FQGNSA. This CDR3 has 15 residues. Trimming took 3 bases from V and 4 from J; bases not matched to a gene: 6. The CDR3 reads CASSFSGTEGNTIYF. The CDR3 DNA sequence: TGTGCCAGCAGCTTCTCCGGGACAGAGGGAAACACCATATATTTT.

V is TRBV19 and J is TRBJ2-2, with a possible D match to TRBD1 (5 bases). V lost 0 bases, J lost 3 bases, and 8 bases lay in between. The CDR3 length is 15 residues. The V gene's germline CDR1 is LNHDA and CDR2 SQIVND (reference sequence). The CDR3 DNA reads TGTGCCAGTAGTATAGAGACAGAGTACACCGGGGAGCTGTTTTTT. Translation: CASSIETEYTGELFF.

CDR3 loop: CATSAPSGQGDEKLFF. The CDR3 DNA reads as TGTGCCACCAGTGCCCCAAGTGGACAGGGTGATGAAAAACTGTTTTTT. The V call is TRBV24-1, the J call TRBJ1-4; 8 bases are shared with TRBD1. Per the germline V gene, CDR1 is KGHDR and CDR2 is SFDVKD. V dropped 5 bases and J dropped 6; count of bases not matched to a gene: 10. The length of the CDR3 is 16 residues.

V gene TRBV5-5 combines with J gene TRBJ1-5; D might be TRBD1 (6 bases). Deletions cut 2 bases from V and 5 bases from J, with 11 bases between. The CDR3 length is 14 residues. CDR1 is SGHKS and CDR2 is YYEKEE in the germline V gene (reference sequence). The CDR3 reads CASSLITGYQPQHF. For the CDR3, the DNA is TGTGCCAGCAGCTTAATAACAGGGTATCAGCCCCAGCATTTT.

The chain carries TRBV4-2 and TRBJ2-3; TRBD2 agrees at 11 bases. With 1 base clipped from V and 0 bases from J, the junction kept 6 bases outside the gene matches. Germline V gives CDR1 LGHNA, CDR2 YNFKEQ. The CDR3 has 18 amino acids. This CDR3 reads CASSQGYRTSGSTDTQYF. CDR3 DNA: TGTGCCAGCAGCCAAGGGTATCGGACTAGCGGGAGCACAGATACGCAGTATTTT.

The chain combines TRBV18 with TRBJ2-1, with TRBD2 matching over 7 bases. CDR1 is KGHSH and CDR2 is LQKENI in the germline V gene. Trimming removed 0 bases from V and 0 bases from J; junction bases left unmatched: 8. The CDR3 contains 18 residues. Written as DNA, the CDR3 is TGTGCCAGCTCACCACCGGCGGGGGAGTCGCCCTCCTACAATGAGCAGTTCTTC. Translated, it gives CASSPPAGESPSYNEQFF.

J is TRBJ2-7 and V is TRBV25-1; possibly TRBD1 for D (5 bases). CDR1 and CDR2 (germline): MGHDK, SYGVNS. This CDR3 is built from 18 residues. The V gene lost 2 bases and the J gene lost 3 bases, with 23 bases spanning the gap. CDR3 coding DNA: TGTGCCAGCAGTGAAGGGGCAATCAGGGTGGGATCGAACTACGAGCAGTACTTC. Amino acids: CASSEGAIRVGSNYEQYF.

The chain joins TRBV3-1 (or the pseudogene TRBV3-2) to TRBJ2-1, with 10 nucleotides matching TRBD2. The V gene end was trimmed by 0 bases and the J gene end by 3 bases; junction bases not matched to a gene: 5. Germline CDR1 LGHDT, CDR2 YNNKEL (reference sequence). The CDR3 consists of 17 residues. The CDR3 spells CASSQDKLAGLYNEQFF. The CDR3 region has the DNA TGTGCCAGCAGCCAAGATAAACTAGCGGGGCTCTACAATGAGCAGTTCTTC.

This rearrangement joins TRBV28 to TRBJ2-1; D possibly corresponds to TRBD2 (7 bases). The CDR3 extends over 14 amino acids. CDR1 MDHEN and CDR2 SYDVKM come from the germline V gene. The V end lost 3 bases, the J end lost 7 bases, and 13 bases lay between the germline ends. This CDR3 reads CASSLGGAVNEQFF. Written as DNA, the CDR3 is TGTGCCAGCAGTTTGGGGGGGGCAGTTAATGAGCAGTTCTTC.

The chain uses TRBV7-2 and TRBJ1-2; 10 nucleotides agree with TRBD1. V lost 2 bases to trimming and J lost 5 bases; unmatched junction nucleotides: 8. CDR1 is SGHTA and CDR2 is FQGNSA in the germline V gene. CDR3 size: 16 residues. CDR3 residues: CASSLPGTGAVYGYTF. CDR3 in DNA: TGTGCCAGCAGCTTACCCGGGACAGGGGCGGTATATGGCTACACCTTC.

The V gene is TRBV5-1, the J gene TRBJ2-5; D is unclear. V lost 0 bases to trimming and J lost 5 bases, with 8 bases between them. Looked up from germline, CDR1 is SGHRS and CDR2 is YFSETQ. This CDR3 is built from 13 residues. CDR3 sequence (DNA): TGCGCCAGCAGCTTGGCCGTCAGGGAGACCCAGTACTTC. Residues: CASSLAVRETQYF.

The rearrangement uses TRBV28 and TRBJ1-5; TRBD1 matches 10 bases. Trimming cost V 6 bases and J 5 bases; bases outside gene matches: 10. This CDR3 contains 16 residues. Germline V lookup: CDR1 MDHEN, CDR2 SYDVKM. CDR3 nucleotide sequence: TGTGCCAGCAGATGGACGACAGGGGGCTTGGATCAGCCCCAGCATTTT. Protein sequence: CASRWTTGGLDQPQHF.

This clone came up once. The chain links TRBV24-1 to TRBJ1-2, with 7 bases fitting TRBD1. The CDR3 is 13 amino acids. The V gene's germline CDR1 is KGHDR and CDR2 SFDVKD. V was pared by 4 bases and J by 10 bases, with 8 bases of the junction left unmatched. DNA of the CDR3: TGTGCCACCAGTGACGCCACCGGGACAGCCTACACCTTC. Amino acid sequence: CATSDATGTAYTF.